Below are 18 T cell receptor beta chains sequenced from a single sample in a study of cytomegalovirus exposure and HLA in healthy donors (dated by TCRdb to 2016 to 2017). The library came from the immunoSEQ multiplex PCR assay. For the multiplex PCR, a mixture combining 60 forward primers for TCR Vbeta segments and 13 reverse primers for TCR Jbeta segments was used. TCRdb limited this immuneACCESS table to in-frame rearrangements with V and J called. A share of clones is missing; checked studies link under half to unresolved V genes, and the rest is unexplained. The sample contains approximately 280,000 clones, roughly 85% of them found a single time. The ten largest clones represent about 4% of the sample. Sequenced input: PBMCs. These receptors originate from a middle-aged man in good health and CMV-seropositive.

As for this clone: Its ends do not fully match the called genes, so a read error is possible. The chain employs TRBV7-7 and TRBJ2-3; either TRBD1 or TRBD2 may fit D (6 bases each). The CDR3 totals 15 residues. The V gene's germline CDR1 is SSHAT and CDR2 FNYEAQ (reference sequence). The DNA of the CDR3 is TGTGCTAGCAGCTTAGGGGGGCCAGGGTCAGATACGCAGTATTTT. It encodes CASSLGGPGSDTQYF.

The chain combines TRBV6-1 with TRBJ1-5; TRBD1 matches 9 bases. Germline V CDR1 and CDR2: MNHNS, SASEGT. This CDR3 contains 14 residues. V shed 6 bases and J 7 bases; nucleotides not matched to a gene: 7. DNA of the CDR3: TGTGCCAGCAGCCTCCGGGACAGGGCCCAGCCCCAGCATTTT. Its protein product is CASSLRDRAQPQHF.

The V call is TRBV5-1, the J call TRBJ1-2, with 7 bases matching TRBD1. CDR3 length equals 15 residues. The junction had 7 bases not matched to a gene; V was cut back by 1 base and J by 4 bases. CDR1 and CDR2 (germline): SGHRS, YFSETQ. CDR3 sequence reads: CASSLQSDRAYGYTF. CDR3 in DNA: TGCGCCAGCAGCTTGCAGAGCGACAGGGCCTATGGCTACACCTTC. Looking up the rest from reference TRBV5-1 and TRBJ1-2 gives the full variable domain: KAGVTQTPRYLIKTRGQQVTLSCSPISGHRSVSWYQQTPGQGLQFLFEYFSETQRNKGNFPGRFSGRQFSNSRSEMNVSTLELGDSALYLCASSLQSDRAYGYTFGSGTRLTVV.

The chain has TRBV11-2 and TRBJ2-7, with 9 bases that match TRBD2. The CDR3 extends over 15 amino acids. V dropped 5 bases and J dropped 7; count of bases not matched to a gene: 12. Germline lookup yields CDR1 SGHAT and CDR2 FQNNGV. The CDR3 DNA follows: TGTGCCAGCAGCCCTTGGACTAGCGCGATTGAGGAGCAGTACTTC. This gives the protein CASSPWTSAIEEQYF.

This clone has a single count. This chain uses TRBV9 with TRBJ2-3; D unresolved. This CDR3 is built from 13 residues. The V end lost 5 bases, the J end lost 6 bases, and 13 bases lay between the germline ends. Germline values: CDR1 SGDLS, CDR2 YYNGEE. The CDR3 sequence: CASSLKPWDTQYF. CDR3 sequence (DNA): TGTGCCAGCAGTCTTAAGCCCTGGGATACGCAGTATTTT.

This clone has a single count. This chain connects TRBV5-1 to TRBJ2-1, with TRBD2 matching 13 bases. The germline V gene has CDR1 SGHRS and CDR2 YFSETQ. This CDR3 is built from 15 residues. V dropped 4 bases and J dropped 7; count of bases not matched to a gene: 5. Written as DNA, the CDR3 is TGCGCCAGCAGCCCGGGACTAGCGGGACAAAATGAGCAGTTCTTC. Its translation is CASSPGLAGQNEQFF.

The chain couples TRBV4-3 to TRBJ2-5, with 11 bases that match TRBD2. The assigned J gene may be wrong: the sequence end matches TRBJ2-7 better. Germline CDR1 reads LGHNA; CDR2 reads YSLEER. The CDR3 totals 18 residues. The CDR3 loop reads CASSQGGGTSGSSYEQYF. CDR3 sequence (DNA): TGCGCCAGCAGCCAAGGGGGGGGCACTAGCGGGAGCTCCTACGAGCAGTACTTC.

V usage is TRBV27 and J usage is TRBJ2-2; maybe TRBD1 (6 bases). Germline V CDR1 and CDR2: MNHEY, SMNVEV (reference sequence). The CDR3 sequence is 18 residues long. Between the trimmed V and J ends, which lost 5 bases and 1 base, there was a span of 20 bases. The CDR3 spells CASSKRQGSKLNTGELFF. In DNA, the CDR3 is TGTGCCAGCAGTAAACGGCAGGGGTCAAAATTGAACACCGGGGAGCTGTTTTTT.

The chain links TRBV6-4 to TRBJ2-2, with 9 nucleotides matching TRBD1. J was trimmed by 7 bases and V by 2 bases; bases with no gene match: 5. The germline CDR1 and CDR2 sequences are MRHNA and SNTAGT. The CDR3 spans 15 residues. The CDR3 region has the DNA TGTGCCAGCAGTGACACAGGGGGCGTTAGCGGGGAGCTGTTTTTT. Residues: CASSDTGGVSGELFF.

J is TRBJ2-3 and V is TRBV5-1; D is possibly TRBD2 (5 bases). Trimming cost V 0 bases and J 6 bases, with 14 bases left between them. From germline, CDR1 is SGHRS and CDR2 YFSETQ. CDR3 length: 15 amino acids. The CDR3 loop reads CASSLVRQAGDTQYF. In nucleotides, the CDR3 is TGCGCCAGCAGCTTGGTTCGCCAGGCGGGCGATACGCAGTATTTT.

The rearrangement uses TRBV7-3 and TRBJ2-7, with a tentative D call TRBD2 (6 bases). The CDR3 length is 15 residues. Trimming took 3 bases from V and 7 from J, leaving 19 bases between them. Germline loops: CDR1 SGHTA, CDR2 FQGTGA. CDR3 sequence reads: CASSLGAGGGREQYF. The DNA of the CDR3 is TGTGCCAGCAGCTTGGGAGCGGGTGGCGGAAGGGAGCAGTACTTC.

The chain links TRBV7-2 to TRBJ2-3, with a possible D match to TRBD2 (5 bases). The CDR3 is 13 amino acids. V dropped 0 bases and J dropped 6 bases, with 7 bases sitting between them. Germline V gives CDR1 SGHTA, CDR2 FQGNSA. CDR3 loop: CASSLAGVDTQYF. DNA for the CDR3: TGTGCCAGCAGCTTAGCGGGAGTTGATACGCAGTATTTT.

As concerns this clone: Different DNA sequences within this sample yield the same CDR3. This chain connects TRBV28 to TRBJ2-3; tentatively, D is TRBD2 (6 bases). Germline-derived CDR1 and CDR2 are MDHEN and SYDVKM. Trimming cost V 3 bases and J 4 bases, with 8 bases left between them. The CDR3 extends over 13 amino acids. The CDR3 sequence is CASSLGGADTQYF. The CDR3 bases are TGTGCCAGCAGTTTGGGGGGAGCAGATACGCAGTATTTT. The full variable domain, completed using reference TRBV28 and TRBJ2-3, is DVKVTQSSRYLVKRTGEKVFLECVQDMDHENMFWYRQDPGLGLRLIYFSYDVKMKEKGDIPEGYSVSREKKERFSLILESASTNQTSMYLCASSLGGADTQYFGPGTRLTVL.

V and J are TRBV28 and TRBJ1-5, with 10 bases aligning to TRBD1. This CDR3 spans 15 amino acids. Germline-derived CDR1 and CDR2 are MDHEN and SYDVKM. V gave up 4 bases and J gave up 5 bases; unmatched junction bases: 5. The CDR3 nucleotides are TGTGCCAGCAGTTCGACAGGGGGCCTATATCAGCCCCAGCATTTT. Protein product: CASSSTGGLYQPQHF.

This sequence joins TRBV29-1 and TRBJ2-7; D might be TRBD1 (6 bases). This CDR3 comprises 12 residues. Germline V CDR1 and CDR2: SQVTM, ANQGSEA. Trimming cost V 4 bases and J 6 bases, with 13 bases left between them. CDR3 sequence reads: CSVVGQGSEQYF. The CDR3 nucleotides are TGCAGCGTTGTCGGGCAGGGGTCCGAGCAGTACTTC.

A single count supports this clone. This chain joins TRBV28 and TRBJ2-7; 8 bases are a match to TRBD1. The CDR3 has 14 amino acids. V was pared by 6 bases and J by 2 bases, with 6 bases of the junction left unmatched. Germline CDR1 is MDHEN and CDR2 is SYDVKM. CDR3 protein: CASSATDRAYEQYF. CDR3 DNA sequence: TGTGCCAGCAGCGCGACGGACAGGGCCTACGAGCAGTACTTC.

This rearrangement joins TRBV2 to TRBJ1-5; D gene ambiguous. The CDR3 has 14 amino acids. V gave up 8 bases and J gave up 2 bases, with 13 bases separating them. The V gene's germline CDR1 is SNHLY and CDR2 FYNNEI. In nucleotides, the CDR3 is TGTGCCAGCGGGTCGGGTCTCGGCAATCAGCCCCAGCATTTT. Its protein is CASGSGLGNQPQHF.

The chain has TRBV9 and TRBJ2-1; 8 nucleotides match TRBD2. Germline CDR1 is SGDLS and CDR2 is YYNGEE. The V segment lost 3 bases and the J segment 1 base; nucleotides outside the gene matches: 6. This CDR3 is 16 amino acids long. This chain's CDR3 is CASSARLAKSYNEQFF. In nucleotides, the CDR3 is TGTGCCAGCAGCGCGCGACTAGCGAAATCCTACAATGAGCAGTTCTTC.